These 24 T cell receptor beta chains were sequenced from one sample in a study of cytotoxic CD8 clonotypes in ibrutinib-treated CLL. The method was immunoSEQ multiplex PCR; TCRdb's version includes in-frame clones alone and lacks a portion of them. The table records tens of thousands of clones, roughly 85% of them present only once. Sequences were derived from PBMCs, sampled after 24 months of ibrutinib treatment. These receptors came from a human donor with chronic lymphocytic leukemia.

On this clone itself: A far larger clone is just one base off, so this is likely a read error. The genes are TRBV13 and TRBJ2-1; the match to TRBD2 covers 8 bases. The V gene's germline CDR1 is PRHDT and CDR2 FYEKMQ (reference sequence). This CDR3 spans 16 amino acids. The chain's CDR3 is CARSPSPAGAHNEQFF. CDR3 sequence (DNA): TGTGCCCGCAGCCCCTCCCCAGCGGGAGCCCACAATGAGCAGTTCTTC.

A few counts support this clone. The CDR3 DNA reads as TGTGCCAGCACCCACGGGGACCGAGAGGACTATGGCTACACCTTC. It encodes CASTHGDREDYGYTF. The rearrangement uses TRBV7-2 and TRBJ1-2; TRBD1 is a possible D gene (5 bases). The CDR3 spans 15 residues. V was shortened by 7 bases and J by 3 bases, with 18 bases between the two germline ends. CDR1 and CDR2 from the germline V gene are SGHTA and FQGNSA.

The chain couples TRBV28 to TRBJ2-4; D is undetermined. The CDR3 sequence is 16 residues long. Germline V CDR1 and CDR2: MDHEN, SYDVKM. V lost 1 base and J lost 7, with 17 bases in between. The CDR3 DNA reads as TGTGCCAGCAGTTTATTTGCAAATTCGGACGCGAACATTCAGTACTTC. This encodes CASSLFANSDANIQYF.

The chain combines TRBV4-3 with TRBJ2-3; 9 bases agree with TRBD1. J lost 5 bases, V lost 3 bases, and 9 bases had no gene match. The CDR3 sequence is 16 residues long. The germline gives CDR1 LGHNA, CDR2 YSLEER. Written as DNA, the CDR3 is TGCGCCAGCAGCCACCAGGCACAGGGGGCCGAAGATACGCAGTATTTT. It encodes CASSHQAQGAEDTQYF.

The chain recombines TRBV6-6 with TRBJ2-1; TRBD2 is a possible D gene (6 bases). The CDR3 is made up of 12 amino acids. The germline V gene encodes CDR1 MNHNY and CDR2 SVGAGI (reference sequence). V was trimmed by 8 bases and J by 8 bases, leaving 13 bases between them. The CDR3 here is CASWGVGYEQFF. CDR3 DNA: TGTGCCAGCTGGGGGGTAGGCTATGAGCAGTTCTTC.

The V gene is TRBV14, the J gene TRBJ2-1; 12 nucleotides align to TRBD2. The CDR3 is 15 amino acids. Germline V CDR1 and CDR2: SGHDN, FVKESK. Losses at the gene ends were 4 bases for V and 8 bases for J; bases not matched to a gene: 6. The CDR3 DNA sequence: TGTGCCAGCAGCCCCCGACTAGCGGGAGCTTATGAGCAGTTCTTC. It codes for CASSPRLAGAYEQFF.

This CDR3 reads CASSLPGQTHQETQYF. CDR3 nucleotide sequence: TGTGCCAGCAGCTTACCGGGACAGACCCACCAAGAGACCCAGTACTTC. The rearrangement joins TRBV7-6 to TRBJ2-5, with 7 bases that match TRBD1. The J segment lost 0 bases and the V segment lost 2 bases, leaving 6 bases of the junction unmatched. Germline V gene sequence: CDR1 SGHVS, CDR2 FNYEAQ. This CDR3 is built from 16 residues.

This chain links TRBV29-1 with TRBJ2-5; D perhaps matches TRBD1 (6 bases). Trimming pared 6 bases from V and 2 bases from J, leaving 13 bases between. This CDR3 region has 13 residues. The germline V gene encodes CDR1 SQVTM and CDR2 ANQGSEA. CDR3 sequence reads: CSVRRGWQETQYF. CDR3 bases: TGCAGCGTCCGCAGGGGTTGGCAAGAGACCCAGTACTTC.

The J gene is TRBJ1-5, the V gene TRBV19; 11 positions match TRBD1. The CDR3 is 13 amino acids. The junction had 5 bases not matched to a gene; V was cut back by 5 bases and J by 11 bases. Germline values: CDR1 LNHDA, CDR2 SQIVND (reference sequence). The CDR3 sequence: CASSRDRGVSQHF. The CDR3 nucleotides are TGTGCCAGTAGTCGGGACAGGGGGGTGTCCCAGCATTTT.

The CDR3 spells CASSLGLAGGDEQYF. The CDR3 DNA sequence: TGTGCCAGCAGCTTAGGCCTAGCGGGAGGGGACGAGCAGTACTTC. This chain connects TRBV7-2 to TRBJ2-7; 12 bases fit TRBD2. With V trimmed by 1 base and J by 5 bases, 3 bases remained unmatched. The CDR3 contains 15 residues. The germline V gene has CDR1 SGHTA and CDR2 FQGNSA.

The rearrangement links TRBV11-3 to TRBJ2-1, with D perhaps matching TRBD2 (7 bases). Germline CDR1 is SGHNT and CDR2 is YENEEA. Trimming left V 5 bases short and J 6 bases short, with 14 bases between. The CDR3 totals 14 residues. The CDR3 is CASSPGGGGNEQFF. The CDR3 DNA reads as TGTGCCAGCAGCCCAGGAGGGGGGGGCAATGAGCAGTTCTTC.

The chain uses TRBV28 and TRBJ2-4, with D possibly called TRBD1 or TRBD2 (6 bases each). CDR1 and CDR2 from the germline V gene are MDHEN and SYDVKM. The CDR3 is 17 residues long. Trimming stripped 8 bases from V and 0 bases from J, with 20 bases between. The CDR3 region has the DNA TGTGCCAGCTACGGGGGCCTGCGCGGGGTAGCCAAAAACATTCAGTACTTC. Protein sequence: CASYGGLRGVAKNIQYF.

The chain carries TRBV7-3 and TRBJ2-1; the D call may be TRBD1 or TRBD2 (6 bases each). This CDR3 contains 13 residues. Trimming took off 5 bases at V and 10 bases at J, with 15 bases between the two ends. Per the germline V gene, CDR1 is SGHTA and CDR2 is FQGTGA. CDR3 bases: TGTGCCAGCAGCCTCCGTCGGGGGCAAGAGCAGTTCTTC. Translation gives CASSLRRGQEQFF.

V usage is TRBV18 and J usage is TRBJ2-1; possibly TRBD1 or TRBD2 for D (5 bases each). In germline, CDR1 is KGHSH, CDR2 LQKENI. Trimming shortened V by 3 bases and J by 5 bases, and 14 bases separated the two germline ends. CDR3 length: 15 residues. The CDR3 is CASSPQGGSNNEQFF. The CDR3 nucleotides read TGTGCCAGCTCACCCCAGGGCGGGTCGAACAATGAGCAGTTCTTC.

V gene TRBV30 combines with J gene TRBJ1-1, with unresolved D. V gave up 2 bases and J gave up 0 bases, with 10 bases separating them. Germline assignment: CDR1 GTSNPN and CDR2 SVGIG (reference sequence). The CDR3 is 14 residues long. CDR3 loop: CAWSTTGVNTEAFF. The CDR3 DNA follows: TGTGCCTGGAGTACCACGGGCGTGAACACTGAAGCTTTCTTT.

V and J are TRBV13 and TRBJ2-7; TRBD1 matches 10 bases. V was pared by 3 bases and J by 3 bases, with 2 bases of the junction left unmatched. The CDR3 totals 14 residues. CDR1 is PRHDT and CDR2 is FYEKMQ in the germline V gene (reference sequence). CDR3 DNA: TGTGCCAGCAGCTTCCGGACAGGGGGCTACGAGCAGTACTTC. This sequence encodes CASSFRTGGYEQYF.

The chain joins TRBV6-5 to TRBJ2-1; no definite D call. Germline assignment: CDR1 MNHEY and CDR2 SVGAGI. V was cut by 0 bases and J by 1 base, with 7 bases left in between. CDR3 length: 15 amino acids. The CDR3, as DNA: TGTGCCAGCAGTTACTCGGAAGTATCCTACAATGAGCAGTTCTTC. Translation: CASSYSEVSYNEQFF.

The chain recombines TRBV28 with TRBJ1-5, with 10 bases matching TRBD1. CDR3 length equals 14 residues. Germline V gene data show CDR1 as MDHEN and CDR2 as SYDVKM. Trimming at V came to 5 bases and at J to 5 bases, leaving 3 bases not matched to a gene. CDR3 DNA: TGTGCCAGCAGTGTGGGACAGGGGTATCAGCCCCAGCATTTT. Amino acids: CASSVGQGYQPQHF.

The chain combines TRBV9 with TRBJ2-5; D remains ambiguous. CDR1 is SGDLS, CDR2 YYNGEE, per germline. Between the trimmed V and J ends, which lost 4 bases and 7 bases, there was a span of 14 bases. This CDR3 has 13 residues. The CDR3 here is CASSFVPAVTQYF. CDR3 in DNA: TGTGCCAGCAGCTTTGTCCCGGCGGTGACCCAGTACTTC.

The genes are TRBV7-8 and TRBJ2-2; 7 bases agree with TRBD2. The J segment lost 4 bases and the V segment lost 2 bases, leaving 4 bases of the junction unmatched. CDR3 length: 15 amino acids. Per germline, CDR1 SGHVS and CDR2 FQNEAQ. The CDR3 loop reads CASSLLADPTGELFF. DNA for the CDR3: TGTGCCAGCAGCTTACTAGCGGACCCCACCGGGGAGCTGTTTTTT.

This chain links TRBV6-5 with TRBJ2-7; a possible D gene is TRBD2 (5 bases). Deletions cut 6 bases from V and 7 bases from J, with 13 bases between. From germline, CDR1 is MNHEY and CDR2 SVGAGI. The CDR3 has 12 residues. CDR3 sequence: CASRVAGKEQYF. CDR3 in DNA: TGTGCCAGCAGAGTTGCGGGTAAAGAGCAGTACTTC.

This rearrangement joins TRBV7-6 to TRBJ2-2; D is unresolved. Germline CDR1 reads SGHVS; CDR2 reads FNYEAQ. The CDR3 runs to 12 residues. Trimming took 1 base from V and 9 from J, leaving 6 bases between them. In nucleotides, the CDR3 is TGTGCCAGCAGCTTAGGTGGGAGGGAGCTGTTTTTT. This translates into CASSLGGRELFF.

The V call is TRBV7-9, the J call TRBJ2-7; perhaps TRBD2 as D (5 bases). The CDR3 is 14 residues long. Germline V CDR1 and CDR2: SEHNR, FQNEAQ (reference sequence). V was shortened by 5 bases and J by 2 bases, with 13 bases between the two germline ends. CDR3 in amino acids: CASSPRTGTYEQYF. For the CDR3, the DNA is TGTGCCAGCAGCCCCCGAACCGGGACCTACGAGCAGTACTTC.

The V gene is TRBV5-4, the J gene TRBJ2-4, with TRBD1 identical over 9 bases. The CDR3 consists of 15 residues. Looked up from germline, CDR1 is SGHNT and CDR2 is YYREEE (reference sequence). V shed 3 bases and J 1 base; nucleotides not matched to a gene: 2. Here the CDR3 reads CASSSGTGAKNIQYF. The DNA for the CDR3 is TGTGCCAGCAGCTCCGGGACAGGGGCCAAAAACATTCAGTACTTC. The full variable domain, its missing parts supplied by reference TRBV5-4 and TRBJ2-4, is ETGVTQSPTHLIKTRGQQVTLRCSSQSGHNTVSWYQQALGQGPQFIFQYYREEENGRGNFPPRFSGLQFPNYSSELNVNALELDDSALYLCASSSGTGAKNIQYFGAGTRLSVL.